This passage covers 2 T cell receptor beta chains from one sample sequenced in a study of T cells after yellow fever vaccination. TCRdb ran MiXCR on the 5' RACE reads and lists one entry per CDR3 protein. The sample holds some 390,000 distinct CDR3 sequences, 6.2% seen once. This specimen was PBMCs, taken 5 days after the yellow fever booster vaccination. These receptors all come from a man younger than 45 who received the YFV17D yellow fever vaccine.

The chain uses TRBV11-1 and TRBJ2-3; 9 positions match TRBD2. Trimming took 2 bases from V and 2 from J; bases not matched to a gene: 2. Germline loops: CDR1 SGHAT, CDR2 FQDESV (reference sequence). The CDR3 spans 15 residues. The CDR3 coding sequence is TGTGCCAGCAGCTTAATAGCGGGAGTCACAGATACGCAGTATTTT. This translates into CASSLIAGVTDTQYF.

The rearrangement links TRBV15 to TRBJ2-7, with TRBD1 matching over 7 bases. Germline CDR1 LNHNV, CDR2 YYDKDF (reference sequence). Trimming cost V 8 bases and J 2 bases; bases outside gene matches: 9. CDR3 length: 14 residues. CDR3: CATRFSTGPYEQYF. The CDR3 DNA reads TGTGCCACCCGGTTTTCGACAGGGCCCTACGAGCAGTACTTC.